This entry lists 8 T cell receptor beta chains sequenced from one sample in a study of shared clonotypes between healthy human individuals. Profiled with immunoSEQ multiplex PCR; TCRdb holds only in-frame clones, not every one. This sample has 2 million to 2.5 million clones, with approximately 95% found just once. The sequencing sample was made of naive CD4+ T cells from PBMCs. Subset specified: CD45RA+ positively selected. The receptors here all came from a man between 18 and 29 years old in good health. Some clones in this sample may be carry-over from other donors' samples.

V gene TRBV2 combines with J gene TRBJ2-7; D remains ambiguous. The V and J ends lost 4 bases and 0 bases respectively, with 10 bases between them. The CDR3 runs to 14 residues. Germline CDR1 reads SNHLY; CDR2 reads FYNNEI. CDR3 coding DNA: TGTGCCAGCAGTGTCCGGCAGAACTCCTACGAGCAGTACTTC. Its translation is CASSVRQNSYEQYF.

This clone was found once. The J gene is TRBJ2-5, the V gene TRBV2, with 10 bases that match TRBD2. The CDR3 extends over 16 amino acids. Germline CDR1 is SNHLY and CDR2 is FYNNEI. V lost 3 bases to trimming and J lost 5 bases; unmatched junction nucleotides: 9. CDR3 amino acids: CASSDRGLAGVETQYF. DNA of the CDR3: TGTGCCAGCAGTGACAGGGGTCTAGCGGGAGTCGAGACCCAGTACTTC.

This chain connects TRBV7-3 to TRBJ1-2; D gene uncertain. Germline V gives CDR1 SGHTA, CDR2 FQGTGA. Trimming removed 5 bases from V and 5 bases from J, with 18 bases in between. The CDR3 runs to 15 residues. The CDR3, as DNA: TGTGCCAGCAGCCCCCGGGGAAGGGTGACGTATGGCTACACCTTC. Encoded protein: CASSPRGRVTYGYTF.

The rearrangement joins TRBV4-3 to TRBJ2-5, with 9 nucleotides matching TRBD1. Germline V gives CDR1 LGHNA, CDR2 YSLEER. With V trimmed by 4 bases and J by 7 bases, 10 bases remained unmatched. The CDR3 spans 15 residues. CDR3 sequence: CASSLSGTGIVTQYF. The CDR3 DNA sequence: TGCGCCAGCAGCCTCTCCGGGACAGGGATAGTGACCCAGTACTTC.

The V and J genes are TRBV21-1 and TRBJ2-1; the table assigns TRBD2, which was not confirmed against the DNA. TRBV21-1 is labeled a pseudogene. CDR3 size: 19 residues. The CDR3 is CASSNGLAGGLPQDNEQFF. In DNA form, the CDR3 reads TGTGCCAGCAGCAACGGACTAGCGGGAGGTCTCCCGCAGGACAATGAGCAGTTCTTC.

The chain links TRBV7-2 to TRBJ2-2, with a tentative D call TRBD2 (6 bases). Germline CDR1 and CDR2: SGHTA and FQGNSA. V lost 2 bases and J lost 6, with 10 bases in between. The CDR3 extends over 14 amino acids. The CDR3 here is CASSLRLGAGELFF. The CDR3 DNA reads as TGTGCCAGCAGCTTAAGACTAGGGGCCGGGGAGCTGTTTTTT.

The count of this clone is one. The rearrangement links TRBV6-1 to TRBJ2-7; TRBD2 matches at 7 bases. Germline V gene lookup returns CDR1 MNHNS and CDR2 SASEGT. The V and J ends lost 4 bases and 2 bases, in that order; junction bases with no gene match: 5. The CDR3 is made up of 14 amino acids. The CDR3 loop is CASSVAGTTYEQYF. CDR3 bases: TGTGCCAGCAGTGTCGCCGGGACTACCTACGAGCAGTACTTC.

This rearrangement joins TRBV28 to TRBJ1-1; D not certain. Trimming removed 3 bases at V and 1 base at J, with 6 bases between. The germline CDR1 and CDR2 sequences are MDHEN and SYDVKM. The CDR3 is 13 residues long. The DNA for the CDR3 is TGTGCCAGCAGTTTGGAGCGGAACACTGAAGCTTTCTTT. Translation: CASSLERNTEAFF.